This TCR beta chain originates from a study of blood T cell repertoires in COVID-19. Sequencing was performed with immunoSEQ multiplex PCR; in TCRdb, only in-frame clones are kept and a portion is missing. This table holds 97,000 or so clones, 81% found once. This CDR3 has 17 amino acids. V gave up 4 bases and J gave up 0 bases; unmatched junction bases: 7. The germline gives CDR1 SGHVS, CDR2 FQNEAQ. Source material: peripheral blood. The sequence was collected from a man in his sixties with acute or convalescent COVID-19. The V gene is TRBV7-8, the J gene TRBJ1-3; TRBD1 aligns across 9 bases. CDR3 sequence reads: CASSSAGTGLSGNTIYF. CDR3 DNA sequence: TGTGCCAGCAGCTCCGCCGGGACAGGGCTCTCTGGAAACACCATATATTTT.